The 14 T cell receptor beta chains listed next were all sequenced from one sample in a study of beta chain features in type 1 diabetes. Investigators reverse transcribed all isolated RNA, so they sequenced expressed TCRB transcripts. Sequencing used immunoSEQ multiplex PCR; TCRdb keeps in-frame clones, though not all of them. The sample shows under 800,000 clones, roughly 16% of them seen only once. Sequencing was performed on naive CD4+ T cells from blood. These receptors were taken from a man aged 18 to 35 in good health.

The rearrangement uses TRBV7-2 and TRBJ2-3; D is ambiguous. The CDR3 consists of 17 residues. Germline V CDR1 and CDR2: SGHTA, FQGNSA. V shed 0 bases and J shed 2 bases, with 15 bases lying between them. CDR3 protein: CASSLAGLVGFTDTQYF. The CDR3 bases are TGTGCCAGCAGCTTAGCGGGCCTAGTCGGTTTCACAGATACGCAGTATTTT.

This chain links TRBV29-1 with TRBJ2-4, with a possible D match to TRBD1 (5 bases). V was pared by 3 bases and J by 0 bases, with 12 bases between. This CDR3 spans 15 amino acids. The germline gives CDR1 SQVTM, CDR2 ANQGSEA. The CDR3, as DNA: TGCAGCGTTGATACTGGGGCTGGAGCCAAAAACATTCAGTACTTC. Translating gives CSVDTGAGAKNIQYF.

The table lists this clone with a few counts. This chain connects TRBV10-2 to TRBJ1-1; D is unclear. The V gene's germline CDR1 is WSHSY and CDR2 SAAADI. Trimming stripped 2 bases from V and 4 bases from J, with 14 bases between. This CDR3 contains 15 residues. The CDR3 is CASSEHPGTGTEAFF. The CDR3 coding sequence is TGCGCCAGCAGTGAGCACCCGGGTACGGGCACTGAAGCTTTCTTT.

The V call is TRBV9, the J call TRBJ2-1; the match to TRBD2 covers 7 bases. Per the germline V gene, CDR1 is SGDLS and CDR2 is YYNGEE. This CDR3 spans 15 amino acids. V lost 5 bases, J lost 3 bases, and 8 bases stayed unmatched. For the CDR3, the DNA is TGTGCCAGCAGTAGCTCAGCGGGGCACTACAATGAGCAGTTCTTC. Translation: CASSSSAGHYNEQFF. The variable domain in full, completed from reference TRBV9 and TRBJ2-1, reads DSGVTQTPKHLITATGQRVTLRCSPRSGDLSVYWYQQSLDQGLQFLIQYYNGEERAKGNILERFSAQQFPDLHSELNLSSLELGDSALYFCASSSSAGHYNEQFFGPGTRLTVL.

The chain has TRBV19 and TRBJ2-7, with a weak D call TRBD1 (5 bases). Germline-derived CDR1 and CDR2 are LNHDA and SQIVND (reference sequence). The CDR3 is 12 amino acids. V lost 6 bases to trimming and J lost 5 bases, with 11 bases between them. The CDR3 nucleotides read TGTGCCAGTAGCACGCCAGGGAACGAGCAGTACTTC. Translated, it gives CASSTPGNEQYF.

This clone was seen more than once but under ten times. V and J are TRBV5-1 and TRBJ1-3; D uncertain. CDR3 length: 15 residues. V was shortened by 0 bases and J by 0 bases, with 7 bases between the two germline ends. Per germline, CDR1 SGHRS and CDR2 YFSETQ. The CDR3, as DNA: TGCGCCAGCAGCTTGGGTACAGACTCTGGAAACACCATATATTTT. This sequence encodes CASSLGTDSGNTIYF.

CDR3 protein: CASSHPLKDSYGYTF. The CDR3 DNA sequence: TGCGCCAGCAGCCACCCCTTGAAGGACAGCTATGGCTACACCTTC. This chain links TRBV4-1 with TRBJ1-2; D is perhaps TRBD1 (6 bases). The CDR3 sequence is 15 residues long. The V and J ends lost 3 bases and 4 bases respectively, with 15 bases between them. In germline, CDR1 is MGHRA, CDR2 YSYEKL.

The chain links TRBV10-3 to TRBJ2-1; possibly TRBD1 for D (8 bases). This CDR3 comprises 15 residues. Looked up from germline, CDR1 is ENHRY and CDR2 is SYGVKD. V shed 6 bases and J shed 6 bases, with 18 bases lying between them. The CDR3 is CAIRTDRGGSNEQFF. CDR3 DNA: TGTGCCATCAGGACCGACAGGGGAGGGAGCAATGAGCAGTTCTTC.

The CDR3 here is CASTLPSSRGNQPQHF. The CDR3 bases are TGTGCCAGCACCCTGCCGTCCTCGAGGGGCAATCAGCCCCAGCATTTT. The rearrangement links TRBV28 to TRBJ1-5; the D is unclear. The V gene lost 7 bases and the J gene lost 2 bases, with 18 bases spanning the gap. Germline V CDR1 and CDR2: MDHEN, SYDVKM. The CDR3 is made up of 16 amino acids.

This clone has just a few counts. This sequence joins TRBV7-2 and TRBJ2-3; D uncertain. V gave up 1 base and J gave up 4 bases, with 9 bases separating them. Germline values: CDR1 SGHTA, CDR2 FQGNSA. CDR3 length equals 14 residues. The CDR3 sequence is CASSLVSSADTQYF. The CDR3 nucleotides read TGTGCCAGCAGCTTAGTCTCCAGCGCAGATACGCAGTATTTT.

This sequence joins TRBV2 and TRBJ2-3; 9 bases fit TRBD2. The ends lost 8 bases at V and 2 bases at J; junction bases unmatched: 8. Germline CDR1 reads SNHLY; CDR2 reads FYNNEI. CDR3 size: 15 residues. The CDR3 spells CASGKREAYTDTQYF. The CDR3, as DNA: TGTGCCAGCGGGAAGCGGGAGGCATACACAGATACGCAGTATTTT.

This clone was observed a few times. DNA of the CDR3: TGCGCCAGCAGCCATCCCGGGAGGGCGGTCCACAATGAGCAGTTCTTC. It encodes CASSHPGRAVHNEQFF. This chain joins TRBV4-3 and TRBJ2-1, with 8 bases fitting TRBD2. V was clipped by 3 bases and J by 5 bases; unmatched bases: 9. Germline CDR1 is LGHNA and CDR2 is YSLEER. The CDR3 covers 16 residues.

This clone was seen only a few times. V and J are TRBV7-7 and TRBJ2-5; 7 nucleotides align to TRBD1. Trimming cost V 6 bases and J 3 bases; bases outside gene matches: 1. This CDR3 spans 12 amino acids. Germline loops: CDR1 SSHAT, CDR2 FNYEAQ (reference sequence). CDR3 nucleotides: TGTGCCAGCAGAGACAGGGAAGAGACCCAGTACTTC. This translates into CASRDREETQYF.

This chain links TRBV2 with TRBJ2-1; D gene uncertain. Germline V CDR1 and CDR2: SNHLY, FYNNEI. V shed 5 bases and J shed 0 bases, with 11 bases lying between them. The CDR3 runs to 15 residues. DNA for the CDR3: TGTGCCAGCAGTTCCGACCAGACCTCCTACAATGAGCAGTTCTTC. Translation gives CASSSDQTSYNEQFF.